This passage covers 20 T cell receptor beta chains from one sample sequenced in a study of shared clonotypes between healthy human individuals. Profiled with immunoSEQ multiplex PCR; TCRdb holds only in-frame clones, not every one. The sample has some 2,500,000 clones, under 95% seen once. Specimen: naive CD4+ T cells from PBMCs. Subset reported: CD45RA+ positively selected. The origin of the receptors is a man aged 18 to 30 in good health. Some clones in this sample may be carry-over from other donors' samples.

The chain joins TRBV18 to TRBJ2-7, with 7 bases aligning to TRBD1. Trimming took 6 bases from V and 4 from J; bases not matched to a gene: 12. Germline assignment: CDR1 KGHSH and CDR2 LQKENI. This CDR3 contains 15 residues. The CDR3 sequence is CASSWRQGSKYEQYF. DNA of the CDR3: TGTGCCAGCTCCTGGAGACAGGGCTCCAAATACGAGCAGTACTTC.

This rearrangement joins TRBV9 to TRBJ2-7; 9 positions match TRBD1. The CDR3 length is 14 residues. From germline, CDR1 is SGDLS and CDR2 YYNGEE. The V gene end was trimmed by 6 bases and the J gene end by 0 bases; junction bases not matched to a gene: 4. CDR3 DNA sequence: TGTGCCAGCAACCGACAGGGGGGCTCCTACGAGCAGTACTTC. It specifies CASNRQGGSYEQYF.

The chain links TRBV7-2 to TRBJ2-5; 7 bases match TRBD2. The CDR3 has 12 residues. Germline V gives CDR1 SGHTA, CDR2 FQGNSA. J lost 4 bases, V lost 11 bases, and 7 bases had no gene match. CDR3 sequence: CAGGEGRETQYF. CDR3 bases: TGTGCCGGGGGGGAGGGAAGAGAGACCCAGTACTTC.

The CDR3 sequence: CASSATRLNEQFF. CDR3 bases: TGTGCCAGCAGCGCTACCCGCCTTAATGAGCAGTTCTTC. The chain carries TRBV9 and TRBJ2-1; D is uncertain. The V and J ends lost 3 bases and 7 bases respectively, with 11 bases between them. CDR1 SGDLS and CDR2 YYNGEE come from the germline V gene. The CDR3 runs to 13 residues.

The chain uses TRBV6-5 and TRBJ2-3; unclear D gene. The germline V gene has CDR1 MNHEY and CDR2 SVGAGI. V dropped 6 bases and J dropped 1 base, with 8 bases sitting between them. This CDR3 spans 13 amino acids. The DNA of the CDR3 is TGTGCCAGCAGAAGAACAGGCACAGATACGCAGTATTTT. This translates into CASRRTGTDTQYF.

The V call is TRBV6-1, the J call TRBJ2-4, with D maybe TRBD2 (5 bases). Germline values: CDR1 MNHNS, CDR2 SASEGT. CDR3 length: 15 residues. The V gene lost 2 bases and the J gene lost 6 bases, with 14 bases spanning the gap. CDR3 residues: CASSETRAGLNIQYF. DNA for the CDR3: TGTGCCAGCAGTGAAACTAGAGCAGGCCTAAACATTCAGTACTTC.

The V gene is TRBV30, the J gene TRBJ2-3, with D hard to call. The CDR3 spans 14 residues. Germline V CDR1 and CDR2: GTSNPN, SVGIG (reference sequence). The V end lost 3 bases, the J end lost 1 base, and 11 bases lay between the germline ends. The CDR3: CAWSGLWGTDTQYF. The CDR3, as DNA: TGTGCCTGGAGCGGGCTTTGGGGCACAGATACGCAGTATTTT.

V and J are TRBV6-8 and TRBJ2-7; D gene unclear. Germline CDR1 MNHGY, CDR2 SAAAGT. There are 14 residues in the CDR3. V gave up 5 bases and J gave up 4 bases, with 15 bases separating them. CDR3 in amino acids: CASSTGPTRYEQYF. The CDR3 region has the DNA TGTGCCAGCAGTACTGGACCAACTCGGTACGAGCAGTACTTC.

This sequence joins TRBV28 and TRBJ1-2; D is unresolved. This CDR3 has 17 residues. Germline V lookup: CDR1 MDHEN, CDR2 SYDVKM. The V end lost 4 bases, the J end lost 0 bases, and 18 bases lay between the germline ends. CDR3 nucleotide sequence: TGTGCCAGCAGTTCGATCGGCAGGCTTGGGCCTAACTATGGCTACACCTTC. Protein product: CASSSIGRLGPNYGYTF.

The chain is built from TRBV4-1 and TRBJ1-2, with D perhaps matching TRBD1 (5 bases). Trimming took off 3 bases at V and 2 bases at J, with 16 bases between the two ends. Germline values: CDR1 MGHRA, CDR2 YSYEKL. CDR3 length equals 16 residues. CDR3: CASSQGEGLGNYGYTF. CDR3 in DNA: TGCGCCAGCAGCCAGGGGGAGGGACTTGGGAACTATGGCTACACCTTC.

This sequence joins TRBV7-2 and TRBJ2-5; D ambiguous. CDR3 length: 14 residues. V gave up 4 bases and J gave up 5 bases, with 14 bases separating them. The V gene's germline CDR1 is SGHTA and CDR2 FQGNSA. The CDR3, as DNA: TGTGCCAGCAGCTCCCGTCACCGGTTGGAGACCCAGTACTTC. Protein sequence: CASSSRHRLETQYF.

The chain couples TRBV7-9 to TRBJ2-7; 10 bases map to TRBD2. Germline V gene data show CDR1 as SEHNR and CDR2 as FQNEAQ (reference sequence). The ends lost 0 bases at V and 4 bases at J; junction bases unmatched: 6. This CDR3 region has 16 residues. The CDR3 coding sequence is TGTGCCAGCAGCTTAGCGCTTTGGACTAGCGGTTACGAGCAGTACTTC. Encoded protein: CASSLALWTSGYEQYF.

This chain links TRBV7-9 with TRBJ1-6; 8 bases match TRBD1. V was pared by 5 bases and J by 14 bases, with 5 bases of the junction left unmatched. The germline V gene encodes CDR1 SEHNR and CDR2 FQNEAQ (reference sequence). This CDR3 comprises 12 residues. CDR3 bases: TGTGCCAGCAGCCCAGGGACAGGCTCCCTCCACTTT. Translation: CASSPGTGSLHF.

This chain connects TRBV9 to TRBJ2-2, with 7 bases that match TRBD1. The germline V gene has CDR1 SGDLS and CDR2 YYNGEE. Unmatched junction bases numbered 10, after V lost 4 bases and J lost 4 bases. This CDR3 is 16 amino acids long. Here the CDR3 DNA reads TGTGCCAGCAGCAAACTGACAGGGCGGGTCACCGGGGAGCTGTTTTTT. Protein: CASSKLTGRVTGELFF.

The chain recombines TRBV4-3 with TRBJ1-1; D possibly corresponds to TRBD1 (6 bases). V dropped 4 bases and J dropped 0 bases, with 12 bases sitting between them. This CDR3 region has 15 residues. Per germline, CDR1 LGHNA and CDR2 YSLEER. CDR3 bases: TGCGCCAGCAGCCTATTTGGGGGCATGAACACTGAAGCTTTCTTT. This codes for CASSLFGGMNTEAFF.

The chain combines TRBV30 with TRBJ2-2; D gene unclear. Germline assignment: CDR1 GTSNPN and CDR2 SVGIG (reference sequence). The ends were cut back, 4 bases at V and 1 base at J, with 25 bases in the middle. The CDR3 totals 19 residues. CDR3 DNA sequence: TGTGCCTGGACCAAATTAAGCCTCGGAGCTGTAAAGAACACCGGGGAGCTGTTTTTT. Translation gives CAWTKLSLGAVKNTGELFF.

The CDR3 region is CASSPSWLAGIGETQYF. The CDR3 DNA reads TGTGCCAGCTCACCATCGTGGCTAGCTGGGATCGGAGAGACCCAGTACTTC. V gene TRBV18 combines with J gene TRBJ2-5; D is perhaps TRBD2 (5 bases). CDR1 is KGHSH and CDR2 is LQKENI in the germline V gene. The CDR3 spans 17 residues. V gave up 2 bases and J gave up 4 bases, with 20 bases separating them.

Here the CDR3 reads CASSLNPAGGTDTQYF. CDR3 nucleotide sequence: TGTGCCAGCAGTTTGAATCCAGCGGGAGGCACAGATACGCAGTATTTT. J is TRBJ2-3 and V is TRBV28, with 8 bases identical to TRBD2. Germline V lookup: CDR1 MDHEN, CDR2 SYDVKM. V gave up 3 bases and J gave up 1 base; unmatched junction bases: 6. The CDR3 covers 16 residues.

J is TRBJ1-1 and V is TRBV12-2. TRBV12-2 is listed as a pseudogene. CDR3 size: 14 residues. The CDR3 reads CASRLDAGNTEAFF. CDR3 bases: TGTGCAAGTCGCTTAGATGCGGGTAACACTGAAGCTTTCTTT.

The chain has TRBV4-1 and TRBJ1-5, with D tentatively TRBD1 (6 bases). This CDR3 has 13 amino acids. Germline V gives CDR1 MGHRA, CDR2 YSYEKL. V lost 1 base, J lost 11 bases, and 12 bases lay in between. CDR3 sequence reads: CASSQVQGGTQHF. The CDR3 DNA follows: TGCGCCAGCAGCCAAGTTCAAGGGGGGACCCAGCATTTT.